This is a list of T cell receptor beta chains from one sample in a study of blood T cell repertoires in COVID-19. Data came from immunoSEQ multiplex PCR; TCRdb stores just in-frame clones and leaves some out. Here the sample spans approximately 290,000 clones, more than 85% being singletons. Sequenced: peripheral blood. The receptors stem from a man aged 25-45 years with acute or convalescent COVID-19. The CDR3 runs from the conserved cysteine through the conserved F or W. D genes are given only for firm matches. Where a row states a size, it is once, few, many or the class of an expanded clone; other rows omit it.

J	size	D	V	DNA	CDR3
TRBJ2-7	-	-	TRBV11-1	TGTGCCAGCAGCCCCCGGGTGAAGCGGGCTCACGAGCAGTACTTC	CASSPRVKRAHEQYF
TRBJ1-2	-	-	TRBV5-1	TGCGCCAGCAGCGGGAAGGACAGCTCCTATGGCTACACCTTC	CASSGKDSSYGYTF
TRBJ1-4	-	-	TRBV5-1	TGCGCCAGCGCGCCCCTTGCAACTAATGAAAAACTGTTTTTT	CASAPLATNEKLFF
TRBJ1-6	-	TRBD1	TRBV24-1	TGTGCCATCGGACAGGGAGGTCGTAGCAATTCACCCCTCCACTTT	CAIGQGGRSNSPLHF
TRBJ2-1	-	-	TRBV19	TGTGCCAGTAGAAATCAGGCAGGAGGCTACAATGAGCAGTTCTTC	CASRNQAGGYNEQFF
TRBJ2-2	few	-	TRBV7-9	TGTGCCAGCAGAAAAACAGAAACCGGGGAGCTGTTTTTT	CASRKTETGELFF
TRBJ2-2	once	TRBD1	TRBV24-1	TGTGCCACCGGGACAGGGGGCCTTACACCCGGGGGGAGCTCCGGGGAGCTGTTTTTT	CATGTGGLTPGGSSGELFF
TRBJ2-3	-	-	TRBV29-1	TGCAGCGTTGATAAGATCGGGGATACGCAGTATTTT	CSVDKIGDTQYF
TRBJ2-5	-	TRBD1	TRBV30	TGTGCCCGACGAAAGGAACCACAGGGGATAGAGACCCAGTACTTC	CARRKEPQGIETQYF
TRBJ1-6	once	TRBD1	TRBV6-1	TGTGCCAGCAGTGAGATTACAGGGGGTACTTCACCCCTCCACTTT	CASSEITGGTSPLHF
TRBJ1-2	-	-	TRBV10-2	TGCGCCAGCAGCTTATCCTTCTATGGCTACACCTTC	CASSLSFYGYTF
TRBJ1-5	once	-	TRBV18	TGTGCCAGCTCGCTCGGGGGGGAGCCCCAGCATTTT	CASSLGGEPQHF
TRBJ1-1	-	-	TRBV9	TGTGCCAGCAGCGCAGGGTCGACGAACACTGAAGCTTTCTTT	CASSAGSTNTEAFF
TRBJ2-3	once	-	TRBV10-3	TGTGCCATCAGTGTAGGCGGGGGCGTCGGCGATACGCAGTATTTT	CAISVGGGVGDTQYF
TRBJ1-5	few	TRBD1	TRBV28	TGTGCCAGCAGTACCAGGGGGTCCCAGCCCCAGCATTTT	CASSTRGSQPQHF
TRBJ2-1	-	TRBD2	TRBV19	TGTGCCAGTAGTATGGCGGCGGGAGAATTGGATGAGCAGTTCTTC	CASSMAAGELDEQFF
TRBJ2-4	-	TRBD1	TRBV13	TGTGCCAGCAGCACCGACAGGGGGCAGAACATTCAGTACTTC	CASSTDRGQNIQYF
TRBJ1-6	-	TRBD1	TRBV28	TGTGCCAGCAGCGCTCCCAACAGGGGTTGGTCCTATAATTCACCCCTCCACTTT	CASSAPNRGWSYNSPLHF
TRBJ1-1	-	-	TRBV7-9	TGTGCCAGCAGCTTAAGCGGGAACACTGAAGCTTTCTTT	CASSLSGNTEAFF
TRBJ1-2	-	-	TRBV6-5	TGTGCCAGCAGTTACTCGGGAGGACCACACACCTTC	CASSYSGGPHTF
TRBJ1-4	-	-	TRBV5-1	TGCGCCAGCAGCTCGGACAAGGCAGATGAAAAACTGTTTTTT	CASSSDKADEKLFF
TRBJ2-1	-	-	TRBV9	TGTGCCAGCAGCCTGGGGGCTAGCGGACACCCCTACAATGAGCAGTTCTTC	CASSLGASGHPYNEQFF
TRBJ2-3	-	-	TRBV7-9	TGTGCCAGCAGCAGCGACAGTGCACCTACTCCCACAGATACGCAGTATTTT	CASSSDSAPTPTDTQYF
TRBJ1-3	-	-	TRBV4-1	TGCGCCAGCAGCCCCGATCCCACCCTAACTTCTGGAAACACCATATATTTT	CASSPDPTLTSGNTIYF
TRBJ1-5	-	TRBD1	TRBV19	TGTGCCAGTAGTATGGACAGGGGAGGCAATCAGCCCCAGCATTTT	CASSMDRGGNQPQHF
TRBJ1-4	-	-	TRBV18	TGTGCCAGCTCACCCTCGACAGGTCTTGCAACTAATGAAAAACTGTTTTTT	CASSPSTGLATNEKLFF
TRBJ2-7	-	-	TRBV4-1	TGCGCCAGCAGCCAAGATCGCAGGGGCTACGAGCAGTACTTC	CASSQDRRGYEQYF
TRBJ1-5	-	-	TRBV7-3	TGTGCCAGCAGCCTGGACAGCCACGCGAATCAGCCCCAGCATTTT	CASSLDSHANQPQHF
TRBJ2-3	-	-	TRBV5-1	TGCGCCAGCAGCTTGGCTCGGTACAGGGTCTTTACAGATACGCAGTATTTT	CASSLARYRVFTDTQYF
TRBJ2-5	-	TRBD2	TRBV9	TGTGCCAGCAGCGTGGGACTAGCCGCTCCCGAGACCCAGTACTTC	CASSVGLAAPETQYF
TRBJ1-2	-	TRBD1	TRBV7-3	TGTGCCAGCAGCCGAGGACAGGGGGGCTATGGCTACACCTTC	CASSRGQGGYGYTF